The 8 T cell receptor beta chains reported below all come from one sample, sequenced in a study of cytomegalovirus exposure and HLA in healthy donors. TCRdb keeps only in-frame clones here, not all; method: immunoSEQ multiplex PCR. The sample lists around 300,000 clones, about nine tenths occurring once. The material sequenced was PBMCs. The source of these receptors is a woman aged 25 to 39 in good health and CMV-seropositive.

The DNA for the CDR3 is TGTGCCAGCAGCTCCGGGGCAGACAGCTCCTACGAGCAGTACTTC. Translated: CASSSGADSSYEQYF. This chain links TRBV5-4 with TRBJ2-7; D is possibly TRBD1 or TRBD2 (5 bases each). V dropped 3 bases and J dropped 0 bases, with 13 bases sitting between them. The V gene's germline CDR1 is SGHNT and CDR2 YYREEE (reference sequence). The CDR3 has 15 residues.

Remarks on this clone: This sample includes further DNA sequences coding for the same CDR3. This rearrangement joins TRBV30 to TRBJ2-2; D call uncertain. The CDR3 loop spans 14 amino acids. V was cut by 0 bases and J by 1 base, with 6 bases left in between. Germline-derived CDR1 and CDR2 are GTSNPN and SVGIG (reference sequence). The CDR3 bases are TGTGCCTGGAGTGTGTGGGGGAACACCGGGGAGCTGTTTTTT. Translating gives CAWSVWGNTGELFF. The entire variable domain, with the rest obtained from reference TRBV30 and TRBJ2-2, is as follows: SQTIHQWPATLVQPVGSPLSLECTVEGTSNPNLYWYRQAAGRGLQLLFYSVGIGQISSEVPQNLSASRPQDRQFILSSKKLLLSDSGFYLCAWSVWGNTGELFFGEGSRLTVL.

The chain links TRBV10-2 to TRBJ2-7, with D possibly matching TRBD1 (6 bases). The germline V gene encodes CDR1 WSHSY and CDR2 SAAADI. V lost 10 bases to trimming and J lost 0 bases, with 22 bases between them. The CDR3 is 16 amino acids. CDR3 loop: CATQLPPGESSYEQYF. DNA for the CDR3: TGCGCCACCCAGCTACCACCAGGGGAAAGCTCCTACGAGCAGTACTTC.

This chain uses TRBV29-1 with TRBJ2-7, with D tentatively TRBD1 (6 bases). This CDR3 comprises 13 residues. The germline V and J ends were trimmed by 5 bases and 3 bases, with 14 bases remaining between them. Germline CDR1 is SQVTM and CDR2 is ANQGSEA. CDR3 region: CSVKTDSRYEQYF. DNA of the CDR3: TGCAGCGTTAAAACGGACAGTCGCTACGAGCAGTACTTC.

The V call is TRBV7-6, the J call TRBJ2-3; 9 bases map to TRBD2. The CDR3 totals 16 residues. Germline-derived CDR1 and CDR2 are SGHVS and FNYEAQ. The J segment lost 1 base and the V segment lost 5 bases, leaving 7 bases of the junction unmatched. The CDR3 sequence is CASSPASGVRTDTQYF. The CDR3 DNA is TGTGCCAGCAGCCCAGCTAGCGGGGTGCGCACAGATACGCAGTATTTT.

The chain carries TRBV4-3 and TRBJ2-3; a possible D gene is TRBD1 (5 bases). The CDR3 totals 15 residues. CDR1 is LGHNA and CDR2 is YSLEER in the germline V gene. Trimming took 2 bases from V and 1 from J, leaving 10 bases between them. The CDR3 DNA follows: TGCGCCAGCAGCCAATCCCAGGGTGGCACAGATACGCAGTATTTT. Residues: CASSQSQGGTDTQYF.

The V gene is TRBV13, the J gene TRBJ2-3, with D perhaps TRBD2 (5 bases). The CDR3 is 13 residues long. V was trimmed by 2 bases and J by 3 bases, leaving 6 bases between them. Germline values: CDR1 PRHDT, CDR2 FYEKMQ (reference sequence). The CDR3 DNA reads TGTGCCAGCAGCTTACGGACTACAGATACGCAGTATTTT. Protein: CASSLRTTDTQYF. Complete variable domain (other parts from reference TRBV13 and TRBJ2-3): AAGVIQSPRHLIKEKRETATLKCYPIPRHDTVYWYQQGPGQDPQFLISFYEKMQSDKGSIPDRFSAQQFSDYHSELNMSSLELGDSALYFCASSLRTTDTQYFGPGTRLTVL.

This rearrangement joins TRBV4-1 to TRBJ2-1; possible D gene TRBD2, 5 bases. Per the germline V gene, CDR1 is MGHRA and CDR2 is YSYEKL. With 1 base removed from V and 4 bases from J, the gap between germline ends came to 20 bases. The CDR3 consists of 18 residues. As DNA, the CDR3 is TGCGCCAGCAGCCAAGGGGCCCCGCTAGCTGGAATTTACAATGAGCAGTTCTTC. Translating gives CASSQGAPLAGIYNEQFF.